The 30 T cell receptor beta chains listed next were all sequenced from one sample in a study of T cells in Graves' hyperthyroidism and ophthalmopathy. What was amplified from RNA transcripts were TCR beta CDR3 regions. First-round RT-PCR targeting the TCR CDR3 was performed with the HTBI primer set. TCRdb used MiXCR to reprocess the multiplex PCR reads, holding one entry per CDR3 protein. Of about 210,000 distinct CDR3 sequences listed, 15% to 20% are singletons. What was sequenced was blood. These receptors were collected from a man aged 50 or older with Graves' hyperthyroidism.

The rearrangement links TRBV10-3 to TRBJ1-3; D gene ambiguous. Per the germline V gene, CDR1 is ENHRY and CDR2 is SYGVKD. The V and J ends lost 0 bases and 1 base respectively, with 4 bases between them. This CDR3 comprises 14 residues. CDR3 bases: TGTGCCATCAGTGAGTCGACATCTGGAAACACCATATATTTT. This encodes CAISESTSGNTIYF.

This chain uses TRBV24-1 with TRBJ1-2, with a weak D call TRBD1 (5 bases). Trimming removed 6 bases at V and 8 bases at J, with 9 bases between. From germline, CDR1 is KGHDR and CDR2 SFDVKD. CDR3 length: 11 amino acids. Here the CDR3 DNA reads TGTGCCACCAGTCAGGGACTCGGCTACACCTTC. It is translated as CATSQGLGYTF.

Many counts were recorded for this clonotype. The chain combines TRBV28 with TRBJ1-5; tentatively, D is TRBD1 (5 bases). Germline CDR1 and CDR2: MDHEN and SYDVKM. This CDR3 spans 15 amino acids. Trimming shortened V by 4 bases and J by 5 bases, and 15 bases separated the two germline ends. The CDR3 coding sequence is TGTGCCAGCAGTTACCTGGAGGGGCCGTATCAGCCCCAGCATTTT. The encoded protein is CASSYLEGPYQPQHF.

In its sample, this clonotype was seen many times. This chain joins TRBV20-1 and TRBJ2-1; 12 bases map to TRBD2. Germline CDR1 DFQATT, CDR2 SNEGSKA (reference sequence). This CDR3 contains 15 residues. V was pared by 0 bases and J by 8 bases, with 5 bases of the junction left unmatched. CDR3 nucleotides: TGCAGTGCTAGAGATCTAGCGGGAGGGATCCATGAGCAGTTCTTC. Protein product: CSARDLAGGIHEQFF.

This clonotype was seen ten or more times. V usage is TRBV30 and J usage is TRBJ1-3, with D perhaps matching TRBD1 (6 bases). V lost 3 bases and J 1 base, leaving 10 bases between the germline ends. CDR1 is GTSNPN and CDR2 is SVGIG in the germline V gene (reference sequence). The CDR3 totals 14 residues. CDR3 in DNA: TGTGCCTGGAGGGGCAGGGGTTCTGGAAACACCATATATTTT. It encodes CAWRGRGSGNTIYF.

This clonotype was observed a handful of times. The CDR3 loop reads CASSYSLSGSYNEQFF. CDR3 sequence (DNA): TGTGCCAGCAGTTACTCGCTAAGCGGCTCCTACAATGAGCAGTTCTTC. The chain is built from TRBV6-6 and TRBJ2-1, with a possible D match to TRBD2 (5 bases). This CDR3 region has 16 residues. Germline CDR1 is MNHNY and CDR2 is SVGAGI (reference sequence). The ends were cut back, 0 bases at V and 0 bases at J, with 9 bases in the middle.

The chain couples TRBV4-1 to TRBJ2-5; either TRBD1 or TRBD2 may fit D (6 bases each). Trimming stripped 1 base from V and 5 bases from J, with 14 bases between. Germline values: CDR1 MGHRA, CDR2 YSYEKL. CDR3 length: 15 amino acids. In nucleotides, the CDR3 is TGCGCCAGCAGCCAAGTTCCAGGGGAGGACGAGACCCAGTACTTC. Amino acid sequence: CASSQVPGEDETQYF.

Of note for this clonotype: Since the CDR3 does not end with the conserved phenylalanine or tryptophan, this likely comes from a read error. The chain is built from TRBV19 and TRBJ1-1; 8 bases agree with TRBD1. The CDR3 length is 15 residues. V trimming: 5 bases; J trimming: 7 bases; junction bases outside the gene matches: 12. Germline lookup yields CDR1 LNHDA and CDR2 SQIVND (reference sequence). CDR3 coding DNA: TGTGCCAGTAGTTTCGACCGGGACAGGAGCCTTGAAGCTTTCCTT. Amino acid sequence: CASSFDRDRSLEAFL.

The V and J genes are TRBV5-1 and TRBJ2-7, with D hard to call. V shed 0 bases and J shed 0 bases, with 10 bases lying between them. Germline V gene data show CDR1 as SGHRS and CDR2 as YFSETQ. The CDR3 totals 15 residues. The CDR3 coding sequence is TGCGCCAGCAGCTTGGACAGCGAACCCTCCTACGAGCAGTACTTC. Translating gives CASSLDSEPSYEQYF. The entire variable domain, with the rest obtained from reference TRBV5-1 and TRBJ2-7, is as follows: KAGVTQTPRYLIKTRGQQVTLSCSPISGHRSVSWYQQTPGQGLQFLFEYFSETQRNKGNFPGRFSGRQFSNSRSEMNVSTLELGDSALYLCASSLDSEPSYEQYFGPGTRLTVT.

This clonotype has a count of ten or more. The chain couples TRBV19 to TRBJ2-5; 11 bases are a match to TRBD1. The germline V gene has CDR1 LNHDA and CDR2 SQIVND (reference sequence). V dropped 5 bases and J dropped 2; count of bases not matched to a gene: 4. The CDR3 is 15 amino acids. The CDR3, as DNA: TGTGCCAGTAGTTCCCGGGACAGGGGGCAAGAGACCCAGTACTTC. Its protein product is CASSSRDRGQETQYF.

This clonotype was seen at least ten times. The V and J genes are TRBV7-9 and TRBJ1-1, with TRBD1 matching 9 bases. This CDR3 is built from 15 residues. V gave up 2 bases and J gave up 5 bases; unmatched junction bases: 6. The germline V gene has CDR1 SEHNR and CDR2 FQNEAQ (reference sequence). CDR3 nucleotide sequence: TGTGCCAGCAGCTTAAACAGGGGGCTAGAGACTGAAGCTTTCTTT. It codes for CASSLNRGLETEAFF.

This clonotype was found a few times. The chain's CDR3 is CASSDPGGGTDTQHF. In nucleotides, the CDR3 is TGTGCCAGCAGTGACCCGGGGGGGGGCACAGATACGCAGCATTTT. This chain uses TRBV2 with TRBJ2-3; D may be TRBD1 (6 bases). The end of the DNA fits TRBJ1-5 better, so the J call may be wrong. CDR1 is SNHLY and CDR2 is FYNNEI in the germline V gene. The CDR3 covers 15 residues.

J is TRBJ2-1 and V is TRBV28; unclear D gene. This CDR3 has 12 amino acids. Trimming took off 3 bases at V and 10 bases at J, with 10 bases between the two ends. Germline CDR1 and CDR2: MDHEN and SYDVKM. The CDR3 spells CASSLSRVEQFF. The DNA for the CDR3 is TGTGCCAGCAGTTTGAGCAGAGTGGAGCAGTTCTTC.

This clonotype was seen at least ten times. V and J are TRBV2 and TRBJ1-2; D may be TRBD1 (6 bases). The CDR3 length is 13 residues. Germline CDR1 reads SNHLY; CDR2 reads FYNNEI. The V and J ends lost 7 bases and 2 bases respectively, with 11 bases between them. The CDR3 reads CASTRDKNYGYTF. The CDR3 DNA follows: TGTGCCAGCACCCGGGACAAGAACTATGGCTACACCTTC.

The chain combines TRBV18 with TRBJ2-2; 10 nucleotides line up with TRBD2. The germline V gene encodes CDR1 KGHSH and CDR2 LQKENI. The CDR3 is 16 amino acids. V was clipped by 4 bases and J by 6 bases; unmatched bases: 8. CDR3 amino acids: CASSLRAGGSAGELFF. Here the CDR3 DNA reads TGTGCCAGCTCACTTCGAGCGGGAGGGTCAGCCGGGGAGCTGTTTTTT. Drawing the rest from reference TRBV18 and TRBJ2-2, the complete variable domain is NAGVMQNPRHLVRRRGQEARLRCSPMKGHSHVYWYRQLPEEGLKFMVYLQKENIIDESGMPKERFSAEFPKEGPSILRIQQVVRGDSAAYFCASSLRAGGSAGELFFGEGSRLTVL.

This clonotype was counted a few times. The chain links TRBV3-1 to TRBJ2-7; D gene uncertain. Germline CDR1 reads LGHDT; CDR2 reads YNNKEL (reference sequence). V was shortened by 0 bases and J by 7 bases, with 4 bases between the two germline ends. This CDR3 comprises 11 residues. CDR3 sequence (DNA): TGTGCCAGCAGCCAAGATAGGGAGCAGTACTTC. It codes for CASSQDREQYF.

With respect to this clonotype: A much larger clone lies one base from this, so it may be a read error. V gene TRBV5-1 combines with J gene TRBJ1-2; D call uncertain. Germline V gene lookup returns CDR1 SGHRS and CDR2 YFSETQ. This CDR3 is 15 amino acids long. This CDR3 reads CPSSLGLRANYGYTF. The DNA for the CDR3 is TGCCCCAGCAGCTTGGGATTGAGAGCTAACTATGGCTACACCTTC.

This clonotype was seen ten or more times. The chain uses TRBV7-8 and TRBJ2-7; 7 bases line up with TRBD1. Germline trimming cut 4 bases from V and 5 bases from J; bases unmatched to any gene: 11. CDR1 and CDR2 (germline): SGHVS, FQNEAQ. The CDR3 extends over 15 amino acids. This CDR3 is CASSSPTRGFHEQYF. The CDR3, as DNA: TGTGCCAGCAGCTCACCGACCAGGGGGTTTCACGAGCAGTACTTC.

On this clonotype itself: It may be a read error: a sequence one base away is much more abundant. The chain links TRBV28 to TRBJ2-7; a weak D match, TRBD1 (6 bases). The CDR3 consists of 15 residues. Germline CDR1 reads MDHEN; CDR2 reads SYDVKM. V lost 5 bases, J lost 0 bases, and 14 bases lay in between. The CDR3 DNA sequence: TGTGCCAGCAGTCCGACCGGGACAAGCTCCTACGAGCAGTACTTC. This encodes CASSPTGTSSYEQYF. Full variable domain (outside the CDR3, taken from reference TRBV28 and TRBJ2-7): DVKVTQSSRYLVKRTGEKVFLECVQDMDHENMFWYRQDPGLGLRLIYFSYDVKMKEKGDIPEGYSVSREKKERFSLILESASTNQTSMYLCASSPTGTSSYEQYFGPGTRLTVT.

Many counts were recorded for this clonotype. V usage is TRBV15 and J usage is TRBJ2-7, with 7 bases aligning to TRBD1. CDR1 and CDR2 from the germline V gene are LNHNV and YYDKDF (reference sequence). J gave up 1 base and V 2 bases, and 2 bases lay outside the gene matches. CDR3 length: 14 amino acids. The CDR3 DNA reads TGTGCCACCAGCAGAAGACAGGGATCCTACGAGCAGTACTTC. Amino acids: CATSRRQGSYEQYF.

This clonotype was seen many times. The chain couples TRBV28 to TRBJ1-1; TRBD1 might be the D (5 bases). The CDR3 runs 15 residues. The germline CDR1 and CDR2 sequences are MDHEN and SYDVKM. Trimming took 6 bases from V and 0 from J, leaving 14 bases between them. DNA for the CDR3: TGTGCCAGCAGCTACGGGACGGCCATGAACACTGAAGCTTTCTTT. Translated: CASSYGTAMNTEAFF.

This clonotype has just a few counts. The chain combines TRBV10-3 with TRBJ2-1; 8 bases line up with TRBD1. This CDR3 spans 16 amino acids. Germline V gene data show CDR1 as ENHRY and CDR2 as SYGVKD. V lost 4 bases and J lost 8; bases outside the gene matches: 13. In DNA form, the CDR3 reads TGTGCCATCAGTGGTCCCCAGGGGGCGTCAATCGATGAGCAGTTCTTC. It specifies CAISGPQGASIDEQFF.

This clonotype was found many times. V usage is TRBV30 and J usage is TRBJ1-5; the D gene is possibly TRBD1 (6 bases). Germline V gene data show CDR1 as GTSNPN and CDR2 as SVGIG (reference sequence). The CDR3 has 15 residues. The ends were cut back, 4 bases at V and 3 bases at J, with 16 bases in the middle. The CDR3 spells CAWTGKGVTNQPQHF. CDR3 nucleotides: TGTGCCTGGACCGGGAAGGGGGTTACCAATCAGCCCCAGCATTTT. Filled out from reference TRBV30 and TRBJ1-5, the complete variable domain reads SQTIHQWPATLVQPVGSPLSLECTVEGTSNPNLYWYRQAAGRGLQLLFYSVGIGQISSEVPQNLSASRPQDRQFILSSKKLLLSDSGFYLCAWTGKGVTNQPQHFGDGTRLSIL.

This clonotype was seen only a few times. The chain links TRBV20-1 to TRBJ2-7; a weak D match, TRBD2 (5 bases). Germline values: CDR1 DFQATT, CDR2 SNEGSKA (reference sequence). The CDR3 has 15 amino acids. V was cut by 3 bases and J by 0 bases, with 15 bases left in between. The CDR3 loop reads CSASAPDWYSYEQYF. The CDR3 DNA follows: TGCAGTGCTAGCGCCCCGGACTGGTACTCCTACGAGCAGTACTTC.

The V call is TRBV20-1, the J call TRBJ2-3; TRBD2 might be the D (6 bases). From germline, CDR1 is DFQATT and CDR2 SNEGSKA (reference sequence). The CDR3 covers 13 residues. V lost 1 base, J lost 5 bases, and 10 bases lay in between. The CDR3 loop is CSARARLGDTQYF. The CDR3 bases are TGCAGTGCTAGAGCACGACTAGGAGATACGCAGTATTTT.

V gene TRBV10-3 combines with J gene TRBJ2-2; D is undetermined. This CDR3 region has 13 residues. The V and J ends lost 4 bases and 6 bases respectively, with 9 bases between them. Germline V gene data show CDR1 as ENHRY and CDR2 as SYGVKD. The CDR3 DNA reads TGTGCCATCAGTGCACGGGTCCCCGGGGAGCTGTTTTTT. Its protein product is CAISARVPGELFF.

The V gene is TRBV4-2, the J gene TRBJ2-1; D might be TRBD2 (6 bases). The CDR3 runs 14 residues. Germline V gene lookup returns CDR1 LGHNA and CDR2 YNFKEQ. The V end lost 3 bases, the J end lost 5 bases, and 11 bases lay between the germline ends. The CDR3 is CASSQGIADNEQFF. The CDR3 region has the DNA TGTGCCAGCAGCCAGGGTATAGCGGACAATGAGCAGTTCTTC.

The chain links TRBV29-1 to TRBJ2-5; D uncertain. Trimming took off 6 bases at V and 5 bases at J, with 10 bases between the two ends. Germline values: CDR1 SQVTM, CDR2 ANQGSEA. The CDR3 consists of 11 residues. CDR3 residues: CSVRARETQYF. Here the CDR3 DNA reads TGCAGCGTCCGGGCCAGGGAGACCCAGTACTTC.

V gene TRBV6-5 combines with J gene TRBJ2-2, with D tentatively TRBD1 (6 bases). CDR1 and CDR2 (germline): MNHEY, SVGAGI. V was trimmed by 5 bases and J by 7 bases, leaving 23 bases between them. CDR3 length: 17 residues. DNA for the CDR3: TGTGCCAGCAGTACTCGACCCCCAGGACAGAGCGTCGGGGAGCTGTTTTTT. It specifies CASSTRPPGQSVGELFF.

This clonotype was seen at least ten times. The CDR3 is CASLKRGRDEQFF. For the CDR3, the DNA is TGTGCCAGTCTAAAAAGGGGTAGGGATGAGCAGTTCTTC. V usage is TRBV12-3 or TRBV12-4 and J usage is TRBJ2-1; possible D gene TRBD1, 5 bases. Trimming removed 9 bases at V and 8 bases at J, with 17 bases between. The CDR3 runs to 13 residues.